This passage covers 22 T cell receptor beta chains from one sample sequenced in a study of T-cell memory formation after mild COVID-19. TCRdb re-called the 5' RACE reads through MiXCR, storing one row per CDR3 protein. The repertoire includes 300,000 to 400,000 distinct CDR3 sequences, approximately 13% of them detected once, and about 20% sits in the top ten. Sequencing used PBMCs or a T cell subset sorted from them (not recorded which). The source of these receptors is a man aged 18 to 29 who had mild COVID-19 (a few samples of this study predate the infection). Cell type and time point are not known.

This clonotype was seen only once. The chain has TRBV5-1 and TRBJ2-5, with a possible D match to TRBD1 (6 bases). The V gene's germline CDR1 is SGHRS and CDR2 YFSETQ. V gave up 5 bases and J gave up 1 base, with 12 bases separating them. CDR3 length equals 14 residues. CDR3 in amino acids: CASRQGSSQETQYF. The CDR3 region has the DNA TGCGCCAGCAGACAGGGATCGTCCCAAGAGACCCAGTACTTC.

Only a few counts were recorded for this clonotype. DNA for the CDR3: TGTGCCAGCAGCCAATGGGGTGCAGCTACTAACACTGAAGCTTTCTTT. Its protein product is CASSQWGAATNTEAFF. The V and J genes are TRBV3-1 and TRBJ1-1; D not certain. The CDR3 is 16 amino acids. Trimming left V 2 bases short and J 2 bases short, with 15 bases between. Germline assignment: CDR1 LGHDT and CDR2 YNNKEL (reference sequence).

This clonotype appeared a few times. The CDR3 DNA is TGCGCCAGCAGCCAAGGGCACGGGCCCTCCTACGAGCAGTACTTC. Protein sequence: CASSQGHGPSYEQYF. The rearrangement joins TRBV4-1 to TRBJ2-7, with D uncertain. The CDR3 runs 15 residues. Per germline, CDR1 MGHRA and CDR2 YSYEKL. Between the trimmed V and J ends, which lost 1 base and 0 bases, there was a span of 10 bases.

This clonotype has only a few counts. This rearrangement joins TRBV6-1 to TRBJ2-7, with D uncertain. Trimming took off 3 bases at V and 6 bases at J, with 12 bases between the two ends. The CDR3 sequence is 13 residues long. The germline V gene encodes CDR1 MNHNS and CDR2 SASEGT. The CDR3 nucleotides read TGTGCCAGCAGTGAGGGTGTTCTAGGCGAGCAGTACTTC. Amino acid sequence: CASSEGVLGEQYF.

This chain links TRBV28 with TRBJ2-3, with D perhaps given as TRBD1 or TRBD2 (5 bases each). CDR3 length equals 16 residues. Germline V CDR1 and CDR2: MDHEN, SYDVKM. V lost 9 bases and J 5 bases, leaving 24 bases between the germline ends. The CDR3 DNA follows: TGTGCCAGAAGTCGCTTCGGGACGTCCGCTGGAGATACGCAGTATTTT. This encodes CARSRFGTSAGDTQYF.

In its sample, this clonotype was seen many times. The chain is built from TRBV25-1 and TRBJ2-2; D is perhaps TRBD1 or TRBD2 (5 bases each). Trimming took 6 bases from V and 3 from J, leaving 5 bases between them. The length of the CDR3 is 12 residues. Germline V gene lookup returns CDR1 MGHDK and CDR2 SYGVNS. CDR3 DNA: TGTGCCAGCAGGGGGGACACCGGGGAGCTGTTTTTT. This sequence encodes CASRGDTGELFF.

CDR3 nucleotide sequence: TGTGCCAGCAGCTCCGGGCCTAACTATGGCTACACCTTC. The encoded protein is CASSSGPNYGYTF. V gene TRBV7-3 combines with J gene TRBJ1-2; no firm D call. The CDR3 covers 13 residues. The germline V gene has CDR1 SGHTA and CDR2 FQGTGA. V gave up 4 bases and J gave up 0 bases, with 6 bases separating them.

This clonotype was seen a few times. The chain is built from TRBV12-3 or TRBV12-4 and TRBJ2-2; D may be TRBD1 (5 bases). This CDR3 has 15 residues. Trimming pared 6 bases from V and 0 bases from J, leaving 11 bases between. The CDR3 sequence is CASRRRGSNTGELFF. The CDR3 DNA is TGTGCCAGCAGACGAAGGGGATCGAACACCGGGGAGCTGTTTTTT.

The chain couples TRBV2 to TRBJ2-3, with a tentative D call TRBD2 (5 bases). From germline, CDR1 is SNHLY and CDR2 FYNNEI. Trimming left V 5 bases short and J 2 bases short, with 11 bases between. The CDR3 has 14 residues. The CDR3: CASSPGRYTDTQYF. CDR3 sequence (DNA): TGTGCCAGCAGTCCGGGGAGATACACAGATACGCAGTATTTT.

The V call is TRBV5-1, the J call TRBJ2-3; D is ambiguous. V lost 4 bases, J lost 1 base, and 13 bases lay in between. The CDR3 consists of 15 residues. Germline CDR1 and CDR2: SGHRS and YFSETQ. CDR3 sequence (DNA): TGCGCCAGCAGCATAATCGGTAGGGGCACAGATACGCAGTATTTT. Protein sequence: CASSIIGRGTDTQYF.

This clonotype was seen only a few times. This chain connects TRBV6-1 to TRBJ1-1; 7 bases fit TRBD1. Per the germline V gene, CDR1 is MNHNS and CDR2 is SASEGT. Losses at the gene ends were 6 bases for V and 2 bases for J; bases not matched to a gene: 6. This CDR3 region has 14 residues. CDR3 coding DNA: TGTGCCAGCAGGAAACAGGGGTCAAACACTGAAGCTTTCTTT. Translation: CASRKQGSNTEAFF.

The gene calls are TRBV18 and TRBJ2-2; 7 bases match TRBD1. The CDR3 covers 14 residues. The ends lost 6 bases at V and 6 bases at J; junction bases unmatched: 7. From germline, CDR1 is KGHSH and CDR2 LQKENI. DNA of the CDR3: TGTGCCAGCTCTCGACAGGGAATCCCCGGGGAGCTGTTTTTT. Protein product: CASSRQGIPGELFF. The full variable domain, with the rest looked up from reference TRBV18 and TRBJ2-2, is NAGVMQNPRHLVRRRGQEARLRCSPMKGHSHVYWYRQLPEEGLKFMVYLQKENIIDESGMPKERFSAEFPKEGPSILRIQQVVRGDSAAYFCASSRQGIPGELFFGEGSRLTVL.

This chain uses TRBV7-8 with TRBJ1-2; D unclear. Germline V CDR1 and CDR2: SGHVS, FQNEAQ. The ends were cut back, 10 bases at V and 8 bases at J, with 23 bases in the middle. The CDR3 runs 14 residues. The CDR3 loop reads CATRRQDSTRGYTF. The CDR3 DNA follows: TGTGCCACCCGGCGGCAGGACTCAACCCGGGGCTACACCTTC.

DNA for the CDR3: TGCGCCAGCAGCCAAGTAGCTACAGCTGATCAGCCCCAGCATTTT. Translation: CASSQVATADQPQHF. The chain links TRBV4-1 to TRBJ1-5, with D unclear. The CDR3 consists of 15 residues. V shed 1 base and J shed 5 bases, with 12 bases lying between them. Germline V lookup: CDR1 MGHRA, CDR2 YSYEKL.

This chain links TRBV20-1 with TRBJ2-5; D is possibly TRBD2 (5 bases). Germline V gene data show CDR1 as DFQATT and CDR2 as SNEGSKA (reference sequence). The CDR3 consists of 15 residues. Trimming stripped 2 bases from V and 0 bases from J, with 13 bases between. CDR3 amino acids: CSARRLAPYQETQYF. The CDR3 nucleotides are TGCAGTGCTAGAAGGCTAGCCCCGTACCAAGAGACCCAGTACTTC.

This clonotype showed up just a few times. The rearrangement links TRBV12-3 or TRBV12-4 to TRBJ1-2, with 7 positions matching TRBD1. V dropped 8 bases and J dropped 6; count of bases not matched to a gene: 9. The CDR3 sequence is 13 residues long. The CDR3 loop reads CASAGRGLDGYTF. The CDR3 bases are TGTGCCAGCGCTGGTAGGGGGCTCGATGGCTACACCTTC.

The genes are TRBV27 and TRBJ2-3; D gene ambiguous. CDR1 and CDR2 from the germline V gene are MNHEY and SMNVEV (reference sequence). The germline V and J ends were trimmed by 7 bases and 3 bases, with 17 bases remaining between them. The CDR3 loop spans 15 amino acids. In DNA form, the CDR3 reads TGTGCCAGCACCCGGGCCCCTTTGGGGACAGATACGCAGTATTTT. Translated: CASTRAPLGTDTQYF.

The chain combines TRBV28 with TRBJ2-5; 7 bases are a match to TRBD2. The CDR3 has 15 residues. J was trimmed by 7 bases and V by 6 bases; bases with no gene match: 14. Germline V gene sequence: CDR1 MDHEN, CDR2 SYDVKM. The CDR3 spells CASSSHRTSRGTQYF. The CDR3 DNA is TGTGCCAGCAGCTCACACCGGACTAGTCGGGGGACCCAGTACTTC.

This clonotype was seen at least ten times. V and J are TRBV5-6 and TRBJ1-2; 7 bases fit TRBD1. The CDR3 length is 14 residues. CDR1 is SGHDT, CDR2 YYEEEE, per germline. V lost 2 bases, J lost 8 bases, and 9 bases stayed unmatched. CDR3 region: CASSLTDRAAGYTF. Written as DNA, the CDR3 is TGTGCCAGCAGCTTAACCGACAGGGCTGCGGGCTACACCTTC.

This clonotype was seen many times. This rearrangement joins TRBV6-6 to TRBJ2-7; TRBD2 aligns across 8 bases. CDR1 and CDR2 (germline): MNHNY, SVGAGI (reference sequence). This CDR3 has 10 residues. The ends lost 6 bases at V and 12 bases at J; junction bases unmatched: 4. The CDR3 coding sequence is TGTGCCAGCAGCGGGACTAGTTGGTACTTC. Amino acid sequence: CASSGTSWYF.

This clonotype occurred a few times. This chain uses TRBV12-3 or TRBV12-4 with TRBJ1-2; no reliable D call. The V and J ends lost 3 bases and 6 bases respectively, with 5 bases between them. The CDR3 covers 11 residues. The DNA for the CDR3 is TGTGCCAGCAGTTTTGCCCATGGCTACACCTTC. This gives the protein CASSFAHGYTF.

This clonotype has just a few counts. The chain employs TRBV19 and TRBJ1-5, with D uncertain. In germline, CDR1 is LNHDA, CDR2 SQIVND (reference sequence). CDR3 length: 14 residues. V lost 8 bases and J lost 7, with 18 bases in between. CDR3 nucleotide sequence: TGTGCCAGTCAAGGACCCTCCCCCGTGCAGCCCCAGCATTTT. Translated, it gives CASQGPSPVQPQHF.